A single T cell receptor (beta chain) is shown here with its context. Its antigen is still unknown. It was the roughly 110-subject validation cohort, separate from the roughly 700-subject first cohort, to which the donors belonged. Germline CDR1 GTSNPN, CDR2 SVGIG (reference sequence). J lost 16 bases, V lost 3 bases, and 11 bases had no gene match. The CDR3 contains 12 residues. The entry originates in a study of cytomegalovirus exposure and HLA in healthy donors. The study, taken as a whole, reports: It was reported that the classifier diagnosed cytomegalovirus status with high specificity and sensitivity in both the original and validation cohorts. The study listed 164 cytomegalovirus-associated TCR beta chains. Despite most TCR sequences being rare, some public TCRs occurred in many donors.

Using immunoSEQ multiplex PCR, the repertoire was profiled, and TCRdb retains in-frame clones only, with some absent. The sample has roughly 140,000 clones; 85% to 90% are singletons. The V gene is TRBV30, the J gene TRBJ2-1; TRBD2 matches 8 bases. Sequences were obtained from PBMCs. This clonotype was obtained from a young woman in good health and CMV-seropositive. This CDR3 reads CAWSPGLAERFF. The CDR3 DNA reads as TGTGCCTGGAGCCCAGGACTAGCCGAACGCTTCTTC.